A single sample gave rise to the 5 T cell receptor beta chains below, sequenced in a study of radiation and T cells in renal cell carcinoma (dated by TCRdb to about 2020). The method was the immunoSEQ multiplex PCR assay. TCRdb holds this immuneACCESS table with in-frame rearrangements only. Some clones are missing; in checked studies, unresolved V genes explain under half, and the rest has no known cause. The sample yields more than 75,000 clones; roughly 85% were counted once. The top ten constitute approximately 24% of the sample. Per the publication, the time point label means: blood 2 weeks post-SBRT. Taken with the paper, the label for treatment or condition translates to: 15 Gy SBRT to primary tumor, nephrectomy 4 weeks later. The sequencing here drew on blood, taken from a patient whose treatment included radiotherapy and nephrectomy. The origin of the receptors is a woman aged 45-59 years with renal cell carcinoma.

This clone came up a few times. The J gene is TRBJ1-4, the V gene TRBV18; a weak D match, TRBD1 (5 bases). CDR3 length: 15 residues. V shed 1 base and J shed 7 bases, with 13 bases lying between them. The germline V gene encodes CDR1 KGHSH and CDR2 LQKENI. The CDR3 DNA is TGTGCCAGCTCACCACGGGGGGGAAGCAGTGAAAAACTGTTTTTT. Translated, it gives CASSPRGGSSEKLFF.

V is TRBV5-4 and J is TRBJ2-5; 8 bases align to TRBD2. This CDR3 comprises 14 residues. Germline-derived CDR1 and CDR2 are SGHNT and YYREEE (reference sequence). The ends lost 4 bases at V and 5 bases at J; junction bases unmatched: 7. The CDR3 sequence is CASSNPGGRETQYF. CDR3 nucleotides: TGTGCCAGCAGCAATCCGGGAGGGCGGGAGACCCAGTACTTC.

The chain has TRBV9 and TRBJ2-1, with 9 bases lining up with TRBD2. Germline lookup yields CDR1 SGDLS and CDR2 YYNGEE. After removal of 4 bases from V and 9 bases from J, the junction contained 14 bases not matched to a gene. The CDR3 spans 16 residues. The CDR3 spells CASSSHGAGGLAEQFF. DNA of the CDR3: TGTGCCAGCAGCTCCCATGGGGCGGGGGGGCTCGCTGAGCAGTTCTTC.

The CDR3 is CASSLGGLSGNTIYF. The DNA of the CDR3 is TGTGCCAGCAGTTTAGGGGGGCTCTCTGGAAACACCATATATTTT. The chain carries TRBV28 and TRBJ1-3; a possible D gene is TRBD1 (6 bases). Germline V gives CDR1 MDHEN, CDR2 SYDVKM. The CDR3 covers 15 residues. The V end lost 2 bases, the J end lost 0 bases, and 8 bases lay between the germline ends.

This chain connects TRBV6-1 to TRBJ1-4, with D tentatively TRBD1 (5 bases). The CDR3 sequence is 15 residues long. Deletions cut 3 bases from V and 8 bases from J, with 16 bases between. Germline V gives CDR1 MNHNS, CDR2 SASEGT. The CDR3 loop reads CASSDYQGFGEKLFF. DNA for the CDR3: TGTGCCAGCAGTGACTATCAGGGCTTTGGCGAAAAACTGTTTTTT.